This TCR beta chain appears in the sequencing data of a study of T-cell memory formation after mild COVID-19. The study, taken as a whole, reports: There was no confirmation that second-wave clones peaking on day 37 were SARS-CoV-2 specific. Within pre-infection memory, some responding clones were found, suggesting cross-reactive memory joined.

Germline values: CDR1 MNHEY, CDR2 SVGAGI. The V end lost 6 bases, the J end lost 8 bases, and 26 bases lay between the germline ends. There are 17 residues in the CDR3. MiXCR was run by TCRdb on the 5' RACE reads, yielding one entry per CDR3 protein. The table includes a few hundred thousand distinct CDR3 sequences, around 21% detected once. This clonotype was seen more than once but under ten times. Its antigen is unidentified. Sequencing was performed on PBMCs or a T cell subset sorted from them (not recorded which). V and J are TRBV6-5 and TRBJ2-1; D possibly uses TRBD1 or TRBD2 (5 bases each). The sequence was collected from an adult woman who had mild COVID-19 (a few samples of this study predate the infection). Cell type and time point are not known. The CDR3 DNA sequence: TGTGCCAGCAGGCCCCGGTGGGGACCGGAGAGGGCGCATGAGCAGTTCTTC. Translated, it gives CASRPRWGPERAHEQFF.